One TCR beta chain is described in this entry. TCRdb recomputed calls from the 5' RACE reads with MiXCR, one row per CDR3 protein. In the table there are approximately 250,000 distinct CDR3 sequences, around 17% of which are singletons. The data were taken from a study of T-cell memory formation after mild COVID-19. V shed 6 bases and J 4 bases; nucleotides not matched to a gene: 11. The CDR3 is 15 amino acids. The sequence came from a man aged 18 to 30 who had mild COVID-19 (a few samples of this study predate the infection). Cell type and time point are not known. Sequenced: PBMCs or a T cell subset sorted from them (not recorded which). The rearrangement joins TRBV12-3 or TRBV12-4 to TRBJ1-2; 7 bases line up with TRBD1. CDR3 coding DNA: TGTGCCAGCAGCCTCCGACAGGGCGGCAGCTATGGCTACACCTTC. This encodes CASSLRQGGSYGYTF.